These 18 T cell receptor beta chains were sequenced from one sample in a study of OX40 agonist ivuxolimab in advanced cancers. Sequencing used immunoSEQ multiplex PCR; TCRdb keeps in-frame clones, though not all of them. The data contain fewer than 75,000 clones, 87% of them singletons. The sequencing here drew on CD4+ or CD8+ T cells sorted from blood, taken in a trial of the OX40 agonist ivuxolimab. The receptors shown here come from an adult with an advanced solid tumor such as melanoma, head and neck, liver or kidney cancer.

The V call is TRBV7-3, the J call TRBJ1-1, with 8 bases identical to TRBD1. The length of the CDR3 is 14 residues. Germline-derived CDR1 and CDR2 are SGHTA and FQGTGA. Trimming removed 5 bases from V and 6 bases from J; junction bases left unmatched: 8. The CDR3 loop reads CASSPTGVLSEAFF. CDR3 nucleotides: TGTGCCAGCAGCCCGACAGGGGTACTGTCTGAAGCTTTCTTT.

V gene TRBV4-3 combines with J gene TRBJ1-4; no definite D call. The CDR3 spans 15 residues. CDR1 is LGHNA, CDR2 YSLEER, per germline. Trimming pared 1 base from V and 7 bases from J, leaving 13 bases between. CDR3 sequence: CASSQALEGTEKLFF. The DNA of the CDR3 is TGCGCCAGCAGCCAAGCACTAGAGGGAACTGAAAAACTGTTTTTT.

V and J are TRBV14 and TRBJ2-5, with a possible D match to TRBD2 (6 bases). V gave up 4 bases and J gave up 5 bases, with 17 bases separating them. The germline V gene has CDR1 SGHDN and CDR2 FVKESK. This CDR3 has 15 amino acids. CDR3 sequence (DNA): TGTGCCAGCAGCCCAACGGGCCGCCGGGGGGAGACCCAGTACTTC. This sequence encodes CASSPTGRRGETQYF.

This chain connects TRBV28 to TRBJ2-7, with 9 bases that match TRBD1. Trimming removed 8 bases from V and 4 bases from J; junction bases left unmatched: 9. This CDR3 comprises 14 residues. CDR1 is MDHEN and CDR2 is SYDVKM in the germline V gene. In nucleotides, the CDR3 is TGTGCCAGCTATTCGGGACAGGGTCTATACGAGCAGTACTTC. This encodes CASYSGQGLYEQYF.

The V and J genes are TRBV5-4 and TRBJ2-5, with 8 bases matching TRBD2. In germline, CDR1 is SGHNT, CDR2 YYREEE (reference sequence). This CDR3 has 16 residues. The ends lost 4 bases at V and 0 bases at J; junction bases unmatched: 8. The CDR3 loop reads CASSKVAGPYQETQYF. The CDR3 DNA is TGTGCCAGCAGCAAGGTAGCGGGACCGTACCAAGAGACCCAGTACTTC.

The genes are TRBV19 and TRBJ2-1; unclear D gene. Germline loops: CDR1 LNHDA, CDR2 SQIVND (reference sequence). The CDR3 extends over 16 amino acids. Trimming pared 3 bases from V and 9 bases from J, leaving 21 bases between. DNA of the CDR3: TGTGCCAGTAGTATCCGTGAGCGCCCAGTTTTAGGTGAGCAGTTCTTC. Its translation: CASSIRERPVLGEQFF.

Turning to this clone: At one end, the junction sequence differs from germline, possibly due to a read error. CDR3 nucleotides: TGTGCCACCAGCAGGGTCTACAGTGAGCAGTTCTTC. It codes for CATSRVYSEQFF. The chain employs TRBV15 and TRBJ2-1; D unclear. CDR3 length: 12 amino acids. From germline, CDR1 is LNHNV and CDR2 YYDKDF (reference sequence).

The chain recombines TRBV20-1 with TRBJ2-7; D is perhaps TRBD1 or TRBD2 (6 bases each). Germline values: CDR1 DFQATT, CDR2 SNEGSKA (reference sequence). CDR3 length: 11 amino acids. V lost 4 bases, J lost 6 bases, and 10 bases lay in between. In nucleotides, the CDR3 is TGCAGTGCTACGAGGGGGGCCGAGCAGTACTTC. As protein: CSATRGAEQYF.

About this clone: Other DNA variants within this sample encode the same CDR3. CDR3 in amino acids: CASSPRQGVYEQYF. In DNA, the CDR3 is TGTGCCAGCTCACCACGGCAGGGGGTTTACGAGCAGTACTTC. The chain has TRBV18 and TRBJ2-7, with 7 bases aligning to TRBD1. With V trimmed by 1 base and J by 4 bases, 4 bases remained unmatched. Germline V gene lookup returns CDR1 KGHSH and CDR2 LQKENI. This CDR3 contains 14 residues. Full variable domain (outside the CDR3, taken from reference TRBV18 and TRBJ2-7): NAGVMQNPRHLVRRRGQEARLRCSPMKGHSHVYWYRQLPEEGLKFMVYLQKENIIDESGMPKERFSAEFPKEGPSILRIQQVVRGDSAAYFCASSPRQGVYEQYFGPGTRLTVT.

The chain is built from TRBV5-4 and TRBJ2-5, with D possibly TRBD1 on 6 matching bases. The germline gives CDR1 SGHNT, CDR2 YYREEE (reference sequence). V was trimmed by 4 bases and J by 1 base, leaving 11 bases between them. The CDR3 consists of 14 residues. The CDR3 sequence is CASSERTVQETQYF. The CDR3 DNA reads TGTGCCAGCAGCGAACGGACAGTCCAAGAGACCCAGTACTTC.

V and J are TRBV5-5 and TRBJ1-2; D gene uncertain. Per germline, CDR1 SGHKS and CDR2 YYEKEE (reference sequence). The CDR3 covers 14 residues. The V end lost 0 bases, the J end lost 7 bases, and 13 bases lay between the germline ends. CDR3 DNA sequence: TGTGCCAGCAGCTTGGATTATGGCGGCGGTGGCTACACCTTC. It encodes CASSLDYGGGGYTF.

The CDR3 DNA follows: TGTGCCAGTGGGGACAGGGGAAGCTCTGGAAACACCATATATTTT. Its protein product is CASGDRGSSGNTIYF. The chain combines TRBV19 with TRBJ1-3, with TRBD1 identical over 10 bases. The CDR3 is 15 residues long. J gave up 0 bases and V 8 bases, and 4 bases lay outside the gene matches. CDR1 is LNHDA, CDR2 SQIVND, per germline (reference sequence).

This chain connects TRBV19 to TRBJ2-7, with D perhaps TRBD1 (6 bases). CDR3 length equals 14 residues. Germline V gene data show CDR1 as LNHDA and CDR2 as SQIVND (reference sequence). Trimming took 8 bases from V and 2 from J, leaving 16 bases between them. The CDR3 loop is CASSIGQSPYEQYF. The CDR3 nucleotides are TGTGCCAGTTCCATCGGACAGAGCCCCTACGAGCAGTACTTC.

The V and J genes are TRBV5-1 and TRBJ2-5, with D perhaps matching TRBD1 or TRBD2 (5 bases each). The CDR3 contains 13 residues. Trimming shortened V by 3 bases and J by 9 bases, and 15 bases separated the two germline ends. Germline-derived CDR1 and CDR2 are SGHRS and YFSETQ. The CDR3 DNA sequence: TGCGCCAGCAGCTCCGGGACGGACTTACCCCAGTACTTC. Translating it yields CASSSGTDLPQYF.

V is TRBV5-6 and J is TRBJ2-1; D might be TRBD1 or TRBD2, each matching 5 bases. The V gene's germline CDR1 is SGHDT and CDR2 YYEEEE. The germline V and J ends were trimmed by 0 bases and 4 bases, with 17 bases remaining between them. The CDR3 consists of 17 residues. This CDR3 is CASSLDTSRGGYNEQFF. The CDR3 DNA reads TGTGCCAGCAGCTTGGATACGAGCCGGGGCGGGTACAATGAGCAGTTCTTC.

This clone was recorded a few times. The chain is built from TRBV5-1 and TRBJ1-1; the D is unclear. The CDR3 is made up of 15 amino acids. With 4 bases removed from V and 0 bases from J, the gap between germline ends came to 13 bases. Germline CDR1 reads SGHRS; CDR2 reads YFSETQ. The CDR3 DNA reads TGCGCCAGCAGCCCCGGTGGGAACATGAACACTGAAGCTTTCTTT. Amino acid sequence: CASSPGGNMNTEAFF.

The V and J genes are TRBV19 and TRBJ2-2; D perhaps matches TRBD2 (5 bases). The V and J ends lost 5 bases and 7 bases respectively, with 20 bases between them. This CDR3 is built from 16 residues. Germline V lookup: CDR1 LNHDA, CDR2 SQIVND (reference sequence). In DNA form, the CDR3 reads TGTGCCAGTAGTGAGCAATCCGGGGATATCAGCGGGGAGCTGTTTTTT. It yields the protein CASSEQSGDISGELFF. Together with reference TRBV19 and TRBJ2-2, the CDR3 gives the full variable domain: DGGITQSPKYLFRKEGQNVTLSCEQNLNHDAMYWYRQDPGQGLRLIYYSQIVNDFQKGDIAEGYSVSREKKESFPLTVTSAQKNPTAFYLCASSEQSGDISGELFFGEGSRLTVL.

V is TRBV6-5 and J is TRBJ2-1; 9 nucleotides align to TRBD1. Losses at the gene ends were 4 bases for V and 1 base for J; bases not matched to a gene: 2. Germline V gene data show CDR1 as MNHEY and CDR2 as SVGAGI. The CDR3 is made up of 15 amino acids. CDR3 protein: CASSSGQGSYNEQFF. Written as DNA, the CDR3 is TGTGCCAGCAGTTCGGGACAGGGTTCCTACAATGAGCAGTTCTTC.